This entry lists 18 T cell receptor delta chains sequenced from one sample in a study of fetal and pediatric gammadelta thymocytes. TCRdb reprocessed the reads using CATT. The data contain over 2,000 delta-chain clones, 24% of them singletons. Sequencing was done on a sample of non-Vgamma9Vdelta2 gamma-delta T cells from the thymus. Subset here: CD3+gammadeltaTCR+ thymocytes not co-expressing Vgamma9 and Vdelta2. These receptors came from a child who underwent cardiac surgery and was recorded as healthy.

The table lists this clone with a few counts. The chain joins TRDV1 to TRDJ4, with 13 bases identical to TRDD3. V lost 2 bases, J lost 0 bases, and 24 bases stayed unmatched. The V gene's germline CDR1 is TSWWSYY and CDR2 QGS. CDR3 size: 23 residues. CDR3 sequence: CALGEFRLFTRILLGDTARPLIF. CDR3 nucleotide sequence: TGTGCTCTTGGGGAATTCCGCCTATTTACGAGAATCCTACTGGGGGATACGGCCAGACCCCTGATCTTT.

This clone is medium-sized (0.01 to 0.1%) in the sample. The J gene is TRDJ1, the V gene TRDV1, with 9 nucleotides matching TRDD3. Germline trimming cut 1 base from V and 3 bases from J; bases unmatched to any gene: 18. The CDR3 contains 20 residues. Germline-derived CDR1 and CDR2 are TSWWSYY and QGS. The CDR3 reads CALGERRDGPWGINSDKLIF. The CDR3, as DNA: TGTGCTCTTGGGGAACGGCGGGACGGCCCCTGGGGGATTAATTCCGATAAACTCATCTTT.

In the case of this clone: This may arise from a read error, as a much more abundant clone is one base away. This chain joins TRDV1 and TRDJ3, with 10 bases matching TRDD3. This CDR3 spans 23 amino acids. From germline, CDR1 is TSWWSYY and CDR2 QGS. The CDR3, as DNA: TGTGCTCTTGGGGAGCCGCCTTCTTCTACTGGGGGATCGAGCTCCTGGGGCACCCGACAGATGTTTTTC. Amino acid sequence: CALGEPPSSTGGSSSWGTRQMFF.

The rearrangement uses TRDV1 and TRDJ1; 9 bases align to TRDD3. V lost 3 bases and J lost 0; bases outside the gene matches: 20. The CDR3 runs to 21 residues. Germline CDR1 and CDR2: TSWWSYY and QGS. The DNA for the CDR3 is TGTGCTCTTGGGGATTGGCCTGCCTGCTGGGGGATGCAATCTTACACCGATAAACTCATCTTT. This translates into CALGDWPACWGMQSYTDKLIF.

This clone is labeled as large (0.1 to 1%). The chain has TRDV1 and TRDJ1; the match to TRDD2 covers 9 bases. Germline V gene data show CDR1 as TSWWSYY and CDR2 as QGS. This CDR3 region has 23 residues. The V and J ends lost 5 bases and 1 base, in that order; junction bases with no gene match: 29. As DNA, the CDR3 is TGTGCTCTTGGGAACTTAAGGGAGGCCTTCCTACTGAGGGGGGATCTATTCACCGATAAACTCATCTTT. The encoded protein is CALGNLREAFLLRGDLFTDKLIF.

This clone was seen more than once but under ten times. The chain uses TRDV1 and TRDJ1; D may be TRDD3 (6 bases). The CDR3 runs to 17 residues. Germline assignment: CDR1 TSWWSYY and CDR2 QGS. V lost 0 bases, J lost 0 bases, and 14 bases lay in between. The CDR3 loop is CALGELGFGDDTDKLIF. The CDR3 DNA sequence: TGTGCTCTTGGGGAACTAGGATTTGGGGATGACACCGATAAACTCATCTTT.

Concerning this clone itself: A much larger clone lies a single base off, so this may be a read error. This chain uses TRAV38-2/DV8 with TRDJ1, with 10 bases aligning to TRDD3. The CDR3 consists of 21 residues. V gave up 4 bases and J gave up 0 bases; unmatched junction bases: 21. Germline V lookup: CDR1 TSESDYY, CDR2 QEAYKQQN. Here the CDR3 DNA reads TGTGCTTATAGGCCATTTGTGGTAATGGGGGATACCGGCGTGTACACCGATAAACTCATCTTT. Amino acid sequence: CAYRPFVVMGDTGVYTDKLIF.

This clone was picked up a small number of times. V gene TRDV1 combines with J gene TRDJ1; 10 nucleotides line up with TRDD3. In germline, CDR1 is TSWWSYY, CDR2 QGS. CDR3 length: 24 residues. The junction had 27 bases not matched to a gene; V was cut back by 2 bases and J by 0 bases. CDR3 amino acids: CALGEWKGDFLQHWGILYTDKLIF. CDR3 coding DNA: TGTGCTCTTGGGGAATGGAAAGGGGATTTCCTACAACACTGGGGGATCTTGTACACCGATAAACTCATCTTT.

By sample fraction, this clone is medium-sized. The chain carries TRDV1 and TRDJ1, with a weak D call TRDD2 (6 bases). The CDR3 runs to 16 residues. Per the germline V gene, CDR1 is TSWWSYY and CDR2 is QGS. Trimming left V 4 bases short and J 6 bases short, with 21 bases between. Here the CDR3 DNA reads TGTGCTCTTGGGGCCCCTAGTCCTTCCCAAGGATATAAACTCATCTTT. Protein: CALGAPSPSQGYKLIF.

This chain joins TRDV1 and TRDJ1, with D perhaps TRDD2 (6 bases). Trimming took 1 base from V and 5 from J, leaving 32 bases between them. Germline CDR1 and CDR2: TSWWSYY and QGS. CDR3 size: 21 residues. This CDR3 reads CALGEPGSYGGAITYWDKLIF. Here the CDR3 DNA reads TGTGCTCTTGGGGAACCCGGCTCCTACGGTGGGGCCATCACTTATTGGGATAAACTCATCTTT.

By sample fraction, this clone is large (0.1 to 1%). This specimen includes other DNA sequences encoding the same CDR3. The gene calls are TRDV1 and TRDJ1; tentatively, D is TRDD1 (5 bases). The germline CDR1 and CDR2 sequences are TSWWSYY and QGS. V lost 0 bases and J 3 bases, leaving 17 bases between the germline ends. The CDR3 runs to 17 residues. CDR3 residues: CALGELVDSERADKLIF. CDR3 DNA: TGTGCTCTTGGGGAACTAGTCGATAGTGAGCGGGCCGATAAACTCATCTTT.

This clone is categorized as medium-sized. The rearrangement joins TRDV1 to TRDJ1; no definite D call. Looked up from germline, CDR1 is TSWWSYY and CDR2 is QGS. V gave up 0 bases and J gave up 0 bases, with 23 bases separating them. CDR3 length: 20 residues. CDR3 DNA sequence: TGTGCTCTTGGGGAACTCTCCCCACCTAGTACCTTAATGTACACCGATAAACTCATCTTT. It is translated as CALGELSPPSTLMYTDKLIF.

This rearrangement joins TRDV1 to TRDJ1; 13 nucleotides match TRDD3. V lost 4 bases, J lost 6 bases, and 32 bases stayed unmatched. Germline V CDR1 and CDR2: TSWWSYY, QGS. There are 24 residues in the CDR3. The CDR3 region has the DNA TGTGCTCTTGGGGGAGTTATCCCGTTCCTACCCTCTAGGACTACTGGGGGATACGCACATAAACTCATCTTT. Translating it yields CALGGVIPFLPSRTTGGYAHKLIF.

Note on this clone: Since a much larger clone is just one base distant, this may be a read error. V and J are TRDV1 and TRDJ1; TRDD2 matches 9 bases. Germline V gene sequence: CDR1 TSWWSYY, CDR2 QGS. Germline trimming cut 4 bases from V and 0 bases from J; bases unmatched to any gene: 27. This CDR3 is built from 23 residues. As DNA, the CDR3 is TGTGCTCTTGGGGCCCCTTCCTTCCTACGAACGAATTGGGGGGAAAGGTACACCGATAAACTCATCTTT. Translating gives CALGAPSFLRTNWGERYTDKLIF.

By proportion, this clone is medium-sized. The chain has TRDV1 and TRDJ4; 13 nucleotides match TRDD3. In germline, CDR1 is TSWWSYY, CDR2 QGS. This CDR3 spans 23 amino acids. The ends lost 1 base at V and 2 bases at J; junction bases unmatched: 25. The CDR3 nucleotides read TGTGCTCTTGGGGAACCTAGTCTGCCTTTCCCTACATTCACTGGGGGATACGCGAGACCCCTGATCTTT. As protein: CALGEPSLPFPTFTGGYARPLIF.

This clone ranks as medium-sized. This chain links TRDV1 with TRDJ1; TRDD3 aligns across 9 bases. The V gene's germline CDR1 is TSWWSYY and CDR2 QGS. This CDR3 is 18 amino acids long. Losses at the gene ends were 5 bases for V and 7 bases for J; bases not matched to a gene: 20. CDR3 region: CALGPKGLLGDQSGKLIF. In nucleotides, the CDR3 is TGTGCTCTTGGGCCTAAAGGCCTGCTGGGGGATCAGTCAGGTAAACTCATCTTT.

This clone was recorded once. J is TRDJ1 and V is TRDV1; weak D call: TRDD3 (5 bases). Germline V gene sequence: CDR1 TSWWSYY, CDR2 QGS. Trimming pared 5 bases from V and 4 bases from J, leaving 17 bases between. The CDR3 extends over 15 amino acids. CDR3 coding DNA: TGTGCTCTTGGGCCCCATGTTGGGGCTAGCGATAAACTCATCTTT. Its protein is CALGPHVGASDKLIF.

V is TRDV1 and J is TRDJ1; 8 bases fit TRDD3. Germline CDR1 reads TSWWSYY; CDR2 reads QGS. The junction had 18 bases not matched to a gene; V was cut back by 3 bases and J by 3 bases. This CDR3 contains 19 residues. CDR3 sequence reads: CALGDRTRGDRKPADKLIF. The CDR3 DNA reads TGTGCTCTTGGGGACCGAACAAGGGGGGATAGGAAGCCGGCCGATAAACTCATCTTT.